The clone carrying this T cell receptor beta chain showed up just a few times. What it binds is not known. These data belong to a study of immune evolution from preneoplasia to lung adenocarcinoma. Across the study: HLA loss of heterozygosity: roughly 6.6% AIS, roughly 15% MIA, about 30% ADC, none AAH.

General study findings and limits: From normal lung to invasive adenocarcinoma, top clone frequencies appeared to decrease.

Germline V gives CDR1 SNHLY, CDR2 FYNNEI. This CDR3 is built from 12 residues. Trimming left V 7 bases short and J 1 base short, with 8 bases between. Produced via immunoSEQ multiplex PCR; TCRdb's table is partial and in-frame only. The sample contains several thousand clones, approximately 86% of which appear only once. The specimen sequenced was FFPE minimally invasive lung adenocarcinoma tissue. This chain joins TRBV2 and TRBJ2-7; no clear D gene. The sequence was collected from a person aged 65 to 85 with lung adenocarcinoma. CDR3 protein: CASNPESYEQYF. CDR3 sequence (DNA): TGTGCCAGCAACCCAGAATCCTACGAGCAGTACTTC.